This T cell receptor (beta chain) was sequenced during a study of cytomegalovirus exposure and HLA in healthy donors. Notes on this clone: Its antigen is not known.

Trimming took off 6 bases at V and 3 bases at J, with 11 bases between the two ends. The CDR3 covers 13 residues. CDR1 is LNHDA and CDR2 is SQIVND in the germline V gene (reference sequence). Findings and caveats of the study: In vitro assays verified that a few CMV-associated chains recognized CMV antigens specifically.

60 Vbeta and 13 Jbeta primers were used in PCR. TCRdb's table, derived via immunoSEQ multiplex PCR, lists solely in-frame clones and lacks some. This sample's table has 150,000 or so clones. This clonotype was obtained from a woman aged 55-69 years in good health and CMV-seronegative. V and J are TRBV19 and TRBJ1-2, with TRBD1 as a possible D gene (6 bases). Source material: PBMCs. This chain's CDR3 is CASSDRTYYGYTF. CDR3 coding DNA: TGTGCCAGTAGCGACAGGACCTACTATGGCTACACCTTC.